Following are 3 T cell receptor beta chains from one sample sequenced in a study of shared clonotypes between healthy human individuals. Terminally differentiated effector memory CD45RA+ cells were excluded by CCR7 positive selection of CD45RO-negative cells. Using immunoSEQ multiplex PCR, the repertoire was profiled, and TCRdb retains in-frame clones only, with some absent. The table lists about 2 million clones, approximately 94% of them singletons. The sample consisted of naive CD8+ T cells sorted from blood. Receptors originate from a young man in good health.

The CDR3 sequence is CASSISGGSQHF. For the CDR3, the DNA is TGTGCCAGTAGTATCTCAGGGGGGTCCCAGCATTTT. The V and J genes are TRBV19 and TRBJ1-5; 7 positions match TRBD1. From germline, CDR1 is LNHDA and CDR2 SQIVND (reference sequence). V shed 3 bases and J 11 bases; nucleotides not matched to a gene: 4. The CDR3 runs 12 residues.

V usage is TRBV5-4 and J usage is TRBJ2-5; tentatively, D is TRBD1 (6 bases). Per germline, CDR1 SGHNT and CDR2 YYREEE (reference sequence). The CDR3 has 13 residues. V was trimmed by 7 bases and J by 3 bases, leaving 13 bases between them. The CDR3: CASGEGQEETQYF. The CDR3 nucleotides are TGTGCCAGCGGAGAGGGACAAGAAGAGACCCAGTACTTC. Full variable domain (missing parts from reference TRBV5-4 and TRBJ2-5): ETGVTQSPTHLIKTRGQQVTLRCSSQSGHNTVSWYQQALGQGPQFIFQYYREEENGRGNFPPRFSGLQFPNYSSELNVNALELDDSALYLCASGEGQEETQYFGPGTRLLVL.

The chain joins TRBV5-6 to TRBJ1-2; D is uncertain. The ends were cut back, 4 bases at V and 7 bases at J, with 20 bases in the middle. Germline-derived CDR1 and CDR2 are SGHDT and YYEEEE. The CDR3 covers 15 residues. The DNA for the CDR3 is TGTGCCAGCAGCGCCCAAGTGGCTGAAGTCTGTGGCTACACCTTC. Protein product: CASSAQVAEVCGYTF.